This is a list of T cell receptor beta chains from one sample in a study of T cells in Graves' hyperthyroidism and ophthalmopathy. MiXCR was run by TCRdb on the multiplex PCR reads, yielding one entry per CDR3 protein. The repertoire has 730,000 or so distinct CDR3 sequences, approximately 19% of them found once; the top ten carry approximately 15%. Sequenced input: blood. The receptors originated from a woman in her forties or fifties with Graves' hyperthyroidism that later progressed to Graves' ophthalmopathy. The conserved cysteine and the conserved F or W are not part of the CDR3 here. The D gene is left open where the match is weak.

V: TRBV6-2/TRBV6-3; D: TRBD1; J: TRBJ2-1; CDR3: ASSRDSHPRRF
V: TRBV4-1; D: TRBD2; J: TRBJ2-1; CDR3: ASSLPTGLAGINEQF
V: TRBV5-6; D: TRBD2; J: TRBJ2-1; CDR3: ASSEGLAGWSYNEQF
V: TRBV19; D: .; J: TRBJ1-3; CDR3: ASSMSGSGNTIY
V: TRBV5-1; D: .; J: TRBJ1-3; CDR3: ASIPDSGNTIY
V: TRBV12-3/TRBV12-4; D: TRBD1; J: TRBJ1-2; CDR3: ASSLSRGRAGYT
V: TRBV19; D: .; J: TRBJ1-4; CDR3: ASSIATVNKKLF
V: TRBV14; D: .; J: TRBJ2-7; CDR3: ASSQDIDRTYEQY
V: TRBV5-1; D: TRBD1; J: TRBJ2-1; CDR3: ASSRGTGSYNEQF
V: TRBV15; D: TRBD1; J: TRBJ2-7; CDR3: ATSREGQGAYEQY
V: TRBV19; D: TRBD1; J: TRBJ1-4; CDR3: ASSPKNRDSNEKLF
V: TRBV5-1; D: .; J: TRBJ1-2; CDR3: ASSLDNWGYGYT
V: TRBV20-1; D: TRBD1; J: TRBJ1-6; CDR3: SARAGTGEFYNSPLH
V: TRBV4-1; D: .; J: TRBJ1-5; CDR3: ASSQEDMSNQPQH
V: TRBV9; D: TRBD2; J: TRBJ2-5; CDR3: ASSVALAGGSEQETQY
V: TRBV5-1; D: .; J: TRBJ1-4; CDR3: ASSPGHTQDEKLF
V: TRBV29-1; D: TRBD1; J: TRBJ1-2; CDR3: SVVTGDYGYT
V: TRBV10-1; D: TRBD2; J: TRBJ2-1; CDR3: ASSEWGGEQF
V: TRBV7-8; D: TRBD2; J: TRBJ2-1; CDR3: ASSLDGGETYNEQF
V: TRBV29-1; D: .; J: TRBJ1-3; CDR3: SVGVGTGNTIY
V: TRBV9; D: TRBD1; J: TRBJ2-7; CDR3: ASSASPDREQY
V: TRBV7-2; D: .; J: TRBJ2-1; CDR3: ASIAGTNEQF
V: TRBV5-6; D: .; J: TRBJ1-2; CDR3: ASSSTGRST
V: TRBV7-9; D: TRBD2; J: TRBJ2-1; CDR3: ASSLRLAGVEQF
V: TRBV19; D: .; J: TRBJ2-1; CDR3: ASSTPKVAEQF
V: TRBV12-3/TRBV12-4; D: TRBD2; J: TRBJ2-1; CDR3: ASSRSRLAGGEGEQF
V: TRBV20-1; D: TRBD1; J: TRBJ1-5; CDR3: SARDDPLRTGKGYSNQPQH
V: TRBV12-3/TRBV12-4; D: .; J: TRBJ1-2; CDR3: ASSPLLGNYGYT
V: TRBV25-1; D: .; J: TRBJ1-1; CDR3: ASSEHEQHTEAF
V: TRBV7-2; D: TRBD2; J: TRBJ2-2; CDR3: ASSRTSGGTGELF
V: TRBV5-1; D: TRBD1; J: TRBJ1-6; CDR3: ASGTGQDSPLH
V: TRBV12-3/TRBV12-4; D: TRBD2; J: TRBJ2-5; CDR3: ASSPLTSGGAFEETQY
V: TRBV4-1; D: TRBD1; J: TRBJ2-5; CDR3: ASSQERGTGEETQY
V: TRBV12-3/TRBV12-4; D: TRBD2; J: TRBJ2-1; CDR3: ASRWASGGSNEQF
V: TRBV10-3; D: .; J: TRBJ2-7; CDR3: AIASLPGLKTYEQY
V: TRBV7-2; D: .; J: TRBJ1-2; CDR3: ASSLPDGYT
V: TRBV7-3; D: TRBD1; J: TRBJ2-4; CDR3: ASSMTGTAKNIQY
V: TRBV7-6; D: .; J: TRBJ2-7; CDR3: ASSLEVGHEQY